This is a list of T cell receptor beta chains from one sample in a study of blood T cell repertoires in COVID-19. The method was immunoSEQ multiplex PCR; TCRdb's version includes in-frame clones alone and lacks a portion of them. Among roughly 150,000 clones listed, 80% to 90% were seen once. Sequenced input: peripheral blood. These receptors were obtained from a woman aged 50 to 60 with acute or convalescent COVID-19. Each CDR3 is given with its conserved first and last residue. D genes are given only for firm matches. Size values are once, few and many counts, or a class for expanded clones, and some rows have none.

CASSLRDRGTNEKLFF TGTGCCAGCAGCCTCCGGGACAGGGGAACTAATGAAAAACTGTTTTTT TRBV5-6 - TRBD1 TRBJ1-4
CASSLQGVVNTEAFF TGTGCCAGCAGTTTGCAGGGGGTGGTGAACACTGAAGCTTTCTTT TRBV7-9 - TRBD1 TRBJ1-1
CASSPRGSGNIQYF TGTGCCAGCAGCCCCAGGGGGTCTGGAAACATTCAGTACTTC TRBV7-2 - TRBD1 TRBJ2-4
CASSPSGAGANVLTF TGCGCCAGCAGCCCGTCGGGGGCTGGGGCCAACGTCCTGACTTTC TRBV5-1 - - TRBJ2-6
CASRQAGGTYNEQFF TGTGCCAGCAGGCAAGCGGGGGGCACGTACAATGAGCAGTTCTTC TRBV7-2 - TRBD2 TRBJ2-1
CASSTRTGDGTQYF TGTGCCAGCTCAACACGGACAGGGGATGGGACCCAGTACTTC TRBV18 - TRBD1 TRBJ2-5
CASSQGVANTGELFF TGTGCCAGCAGCCAAGGCGTCGCGAACACCGGGGAGCTGTTTTTT TRBV3-1/TRBV3-2 once - TRBJ2-2
CASSGGGQETQYF TGTGCCAGCTCCGGGGGGGGTCAAGAGACCCAGTACTTC TRBV28 - TRBD2 TRBJ2-5
CASSVDRASGYTF TGTGCCAGCAGCGTAGACAGGGCGAGTGGCTACACCTTC TRBV9 few - TRBJ1-2
CSVGGPTYEQYF TGCAGCGTTGGCGGGCCCACCTACGAGCAGTACTTC TRBV29-1 - - TRBJ2-7
CASSQDGTSGSNEQYF TGTGCCAGCAGCCAAGATGGCACTAGCGGGTCCAACGAGCAGTACTTC TRBV4-2 - TRBD2 TRBJ2-7
CATSRLTDTQYF TGTGCCACCAGCAGGCTAACAGATACGCAGTATTTT TRBV15 - - TRBJ2-3
CASSYIRGTGYTF TGTGCCAGCAGTTATATACGGGGGACCGGCTACACCTTC TRBV6-2/TRBV6-3 - - TRBJ1-2
CASSADNRGYDTQYF TGCGCCAGCAGCGCCGACAACAGGGGCTATGATACGCAGTATTTT TRBV5-1 - TRBD1 TRBJ2-3
CASSQGGQGRSPLHF TGCGCCAGCAGCCAAGGAGGACAGGGGCGTTCACCCCTCCACTTT TRBV4-3 - TRBD1 TRBJ1-6
CASSEGGSGNYGYTF TGTGCCAGCAGTGAGGGAGGGTCAGGGAACTATGGCTACACCTTC TRBV2 few - TRBJ1-2
CASSQDARGDSTDTQYF TGCGCCAGCAGCCAAGATGCACGGGGGGATAGCACAGATACGCAGTATTTT TRBV4-3 - TRBD2 TRBJ2-3
CASNGQGDSGNTIYF TGTGCCAGCAACGGACAGGGGGATTCTGGAAACACCATATATTTT TRBV27 - TRBD1 TRBJ1-3
CASSLYNEQFF TGTGCCAGCAGCCTATACAATGAGCAGTTCTTC TRBV27 - - TRBJ2-1
CASSLNPAGGSTDTQYF TGTGCCAGCAGCCTTAACCCAGCGGGGGGTAGCACAGATACGCAGTATTTT TRBV3-1/TRBV3-2 - TRBD2 TRBJ2-3
CASSLALAGVSFF TGTGCCAGCAGCTTAGCCCTAGCGGGGGTCTCGTTCTTC TRBV7-6 - TRBD2 TRBJ2-1
CASSVSIADTYNEQFF TGTGCCAGCAGCGTCTCCATAGCGGATACCTACAATGAGCAGTTCTTC TRBV7-3 - - TRBJ2-1
CASSYGQGNTGELFF TGTGCCAGCAGCTATGGACAGGGAAACACCGGGGAGCTGTTTTTT TRBV6-2/TRBV6-3 - TRBD1 TRBJ2-2
CASSLGSLGNTIYF TGTGCCAGCAGCTTGGGTAGCCTAGGAAACACCATATATTTT TRBV5-4 few - TRBJ1-3
CASSPLTQGADYGYTF TGTGCCAGCTCACCATTAACCCAGGGGGCTGACTATGGCTACACCTTC TRBV18 - TRBD1 TRBJ1-2
CASSKGGAGNSGANVLTF TGTGCCAGCAGCAAGGGCGGGGCAGGGAACTCTGGGGCCAACGTCCTGACTTTC TRBV3-1/TRBV3-2 - - TRBJ2-6
CASSYSGRESNQPQHF TGTGCCAGCAGTTACTCCGGCAGGGAAAGCAATCAGCCCCAGCATTTT TRBV6-2/TRBV6-3 - - TRBJ1-5
CASSQDQRLLFAGVYEQYF TGTGCCAGCAGCCAGGACCAAAGATTGTTGTTCGCGGGGGTCTACGAGCAGTACTTC TRBV4-2 - TRBD2 TRBJ2-7
CASSLGRAEKLFF TGTGCCAGCAGTTTGGGCAGGGCTGAAAAACTGTTTTTT TRBV28 - - TRBJ1-4
CASSPPRERERGYNEQFF TGTGCCAGCTCACCACCGCGGGAGCGGGAGAGGGGCTACAATGAGCAGTTCTTC TRBV18 - TRBD2 TRBJ2-1
CASSLSGGRSNQPQHF TGTGCCAGCAGCCTATCGGGGGGGCGAAGCAATCAGCCCCAGCATTTT TRBV7-2 once - TRBJ1-5
CASSLGSGGSGAQYF TGTGCCAGCAGCTTAGGTAGCGGCGGCAGCGGGGCGCAGTATTTT TRBV7-3 - TRBD2 TRBJ2-3
CASTDSTGGVYEQYF TGTGCCAGCACTGACTCGACAGGGGGCGTTTACGAGCAGTACTTC TRBV25-1 - TRBD1 TRBJ2-7
CASSLVGARGEGTQYF TGTGCCAGCAGCTTGGTAGGGGCAAGAGGGGAGGGTACGCAGTATTTT TRBV5-4 - TRBD2 TRBJ2-3
CASSGLNDNEQFF TGTGCCAGCAGCGGGCTCAATGACAATGAGCAGTTCTTC TRBV7-2 - - TRBJ2-1
CASSPSLGVDTNEQFF TGCGCCAGCAGCCCGAGCCTTGGAGTCGATACCAATGAGCAGTTCTTC TRBV5-1 - - TRBJ2-1
CAISESAGPDTQYF TGTGCCATCAGTGAATCTGCTGGGCCAGATACGCAGTATTTT TRBV10-3 - - TRBJ2-3
CASSSTWNTEAFF TGTGCCAGCAGTTCAACATGGAACACTGAAGCTTTCTTT TRBV6-5 - - TRBJ1-1
CASSLTYNSPLHF TGTGCCAGCAGTTTAACTTATAATTCACCCCTCCACTTT TRBV27 few - TRBJ1-6
CASSPAGANQPQHF TGTGCCAGCTCACCCGCGGGGGCCAATCAGCCCCAGCATTTT TRBV18 - - TRBJ1-5
CASSPWTSGALQETQYF TGCGCCAGCAGCCCGTGGACTAGCGGGGCGCTCCAAGAGACCCAGTACTTC TRBV5-1 - TRBD2 TRBJ2-5
CASSLNLGGGYTF TGTGCCAGCAGCTTGAATCTCGGAGGGGGCTACACCTTC TRBV3-1/TRBV3-2 - - TRBJ1-2
CAIRMGQQETQYF TGTGCCATCAGGATGGGACAGCAAGAGACCCAGTACTTC TRBV10-3 - TRBD1 TRBJ2-5
CASSSWTGRTDTQYF TGTGCCAGCAGCTCTTGGACAGGGCGGACAGATACGCAGTATTTT TRBV5-6 - TRBD1 TRBJ2-3
CASSLYTDTQYF TGTGCCAGCAGTTTATACACAGATACGCAGTATTTT TRBV12-3/TRBV12-4 once - TRBJ2-3
CASSVRREVANTGELFF TGTGCCAGCAGCGTACGGCGGGAGGTTGCGAACACCGGGGAGCTGTTTTTT TRBV9 - TRBD2 TRBJ2-2
CASSQSGQGTSPLHF TGCGCCAGCAGCCAGTCGGGACAGGGTACTTCACCCCTCCACTTT TRBV4-1 - TRBD1 TRBJ1-6
CASSKEDRDRTDTEAFF TGTGCCAGCAGCAAAGAGGACCGGGACAGGACGGACACTGAAGCTTTCTTT TRBV21-1 - - TRBJ1-1